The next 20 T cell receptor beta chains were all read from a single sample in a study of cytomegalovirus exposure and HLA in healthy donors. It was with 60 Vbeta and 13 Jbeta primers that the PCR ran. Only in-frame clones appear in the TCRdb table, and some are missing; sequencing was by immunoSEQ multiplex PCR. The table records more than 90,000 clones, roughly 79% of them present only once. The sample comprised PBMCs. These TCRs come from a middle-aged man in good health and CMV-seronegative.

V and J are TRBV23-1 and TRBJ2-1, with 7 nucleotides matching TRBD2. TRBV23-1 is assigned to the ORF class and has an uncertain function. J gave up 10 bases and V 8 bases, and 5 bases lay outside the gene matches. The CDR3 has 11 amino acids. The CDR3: CASGREGEQFF. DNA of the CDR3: TGCGCCAGCGGAAGGGAGGGGGAGCAGTTCTTC.

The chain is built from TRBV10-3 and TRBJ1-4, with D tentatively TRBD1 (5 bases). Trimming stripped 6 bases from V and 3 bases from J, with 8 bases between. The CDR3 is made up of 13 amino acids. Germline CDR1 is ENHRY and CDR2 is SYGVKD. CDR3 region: CAIRGQPNEKLFF. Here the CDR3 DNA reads TGTGCCATCAGGGGGCAGCCTAATGAAAAACTGTTTTTT.

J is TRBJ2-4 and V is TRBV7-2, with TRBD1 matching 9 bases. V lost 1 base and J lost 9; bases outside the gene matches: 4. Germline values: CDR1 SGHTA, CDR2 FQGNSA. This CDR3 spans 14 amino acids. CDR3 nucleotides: TGTGCCAGCAGCTTAGGGGACAGGGTCGGCATTCAGTACTTC. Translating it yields CASSLGDRVGIQYF.

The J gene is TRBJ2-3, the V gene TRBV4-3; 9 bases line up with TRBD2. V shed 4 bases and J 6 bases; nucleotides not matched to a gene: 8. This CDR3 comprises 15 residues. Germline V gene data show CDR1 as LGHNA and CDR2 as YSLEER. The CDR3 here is CASSRIAGVADTQYF. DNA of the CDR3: TGCGCCAGCAGCCGAATAGCGGGAGTGGCTGATACGCAGTATTTT.

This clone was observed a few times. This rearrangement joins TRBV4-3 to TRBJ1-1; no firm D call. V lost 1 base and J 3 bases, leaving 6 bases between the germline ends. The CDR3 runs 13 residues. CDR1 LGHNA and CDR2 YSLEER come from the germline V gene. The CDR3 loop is CASSQVRDTEAFF. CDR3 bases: TGCGCCAGCAGCCAAGTTCGGGACACTGAAGCTTTCTTT.

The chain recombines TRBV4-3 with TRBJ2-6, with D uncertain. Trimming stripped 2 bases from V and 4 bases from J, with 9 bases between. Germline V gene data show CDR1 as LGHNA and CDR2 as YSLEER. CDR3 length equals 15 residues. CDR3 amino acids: CASSQLPPGANVLTF. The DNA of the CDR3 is TGCGCCAGCAGCCAACTTCCCCCCGGGGCCAACGTCCTGACTTTC.

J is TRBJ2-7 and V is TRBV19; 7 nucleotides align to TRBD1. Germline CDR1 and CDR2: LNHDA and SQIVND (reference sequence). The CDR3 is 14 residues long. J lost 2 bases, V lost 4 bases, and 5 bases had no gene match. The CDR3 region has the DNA TGTGCCAGTAGTACCTCCACAGGGGCCTACGAGCAGTACTTC. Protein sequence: CASSTSTGAYEQYF.

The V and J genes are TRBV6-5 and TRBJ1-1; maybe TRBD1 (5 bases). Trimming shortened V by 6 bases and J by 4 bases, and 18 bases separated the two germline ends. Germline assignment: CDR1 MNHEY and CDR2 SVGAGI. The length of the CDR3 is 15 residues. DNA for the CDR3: TGTGCCAGCAGCCCCGGGGGAGGGTGGGTCACTGAAGCTTTCTTT. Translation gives CASSPGGGWVTEAFF.

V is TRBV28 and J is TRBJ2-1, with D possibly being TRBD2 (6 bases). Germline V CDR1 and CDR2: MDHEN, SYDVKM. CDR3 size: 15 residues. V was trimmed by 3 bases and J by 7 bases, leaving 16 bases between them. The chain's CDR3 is CASSLGDSRANEQFF. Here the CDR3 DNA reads TGTGCCAGCAGTTTGGGGGACTCACGAGCGAATGAGCAGTTCTTC.

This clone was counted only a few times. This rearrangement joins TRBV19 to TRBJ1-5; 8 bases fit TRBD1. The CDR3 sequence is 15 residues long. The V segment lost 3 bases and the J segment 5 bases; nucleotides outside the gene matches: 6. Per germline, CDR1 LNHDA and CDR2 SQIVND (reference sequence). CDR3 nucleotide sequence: TGTGCCAGTAGTATTGCCGGGACAGGTTATCAGCCCCAGCATTTT. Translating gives CASSIAGTGYQPQHF.

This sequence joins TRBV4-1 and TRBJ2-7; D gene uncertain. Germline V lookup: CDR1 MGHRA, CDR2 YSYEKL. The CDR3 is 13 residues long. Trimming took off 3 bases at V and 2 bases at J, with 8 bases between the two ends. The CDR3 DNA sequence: TGCGCCAGCAGCCATAACATGGCCTACGAGCAGTACTTC. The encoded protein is CASSHNMAYEQYF.

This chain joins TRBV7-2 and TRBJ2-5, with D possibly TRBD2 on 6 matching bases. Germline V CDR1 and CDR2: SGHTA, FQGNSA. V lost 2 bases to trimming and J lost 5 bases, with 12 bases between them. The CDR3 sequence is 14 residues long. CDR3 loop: CASSLPGEEETQYF. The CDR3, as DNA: TGTGCCAGCAGCTTACCCGGGGAGGAGGAGACCCAGTACTTC.

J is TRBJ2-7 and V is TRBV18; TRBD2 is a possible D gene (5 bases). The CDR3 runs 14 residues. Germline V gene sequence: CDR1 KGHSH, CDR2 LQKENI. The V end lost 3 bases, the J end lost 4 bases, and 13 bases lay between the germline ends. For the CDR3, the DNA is TGTGCCAGCTCACCGGTTAGCGTTGAGTACGAGCAGTACTTC. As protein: CASSPVSVEYEQYF.

The CDR3 protein is CASRTGPGELFF. The CDR3 region has the DNA TGTGCCAGCAGGACAGGGCCCGGGGAGCTGTTTTTT. The chain carries TRBV11-1 and TRBJ2-2; 7 nucleotides match TRBD1. The V gene's germline CDR1 is SGHAT and CDR2 FQDESV (reference sequence). The V and J ends lost 6 bases and 6 bases, in that order; junction bases with no gene match: 1. The CDR3 totals 12 residues.

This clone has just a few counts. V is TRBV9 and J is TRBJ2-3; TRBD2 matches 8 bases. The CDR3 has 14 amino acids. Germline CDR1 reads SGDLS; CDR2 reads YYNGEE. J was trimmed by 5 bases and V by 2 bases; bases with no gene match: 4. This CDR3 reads CASSVSGGLDTQYF. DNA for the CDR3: TGTGCCAGCAGCGTTTCGGGGGGGTTAGATACGCAGTATTTT.

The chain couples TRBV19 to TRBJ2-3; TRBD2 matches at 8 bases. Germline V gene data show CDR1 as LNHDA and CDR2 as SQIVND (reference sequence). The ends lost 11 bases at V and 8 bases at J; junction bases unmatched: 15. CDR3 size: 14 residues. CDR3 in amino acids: CAAGRGTSPRTQYF. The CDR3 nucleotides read TGTGCCGCCGGGAGGGGGACGTCCCCCCGTACGCAGTATTTT.

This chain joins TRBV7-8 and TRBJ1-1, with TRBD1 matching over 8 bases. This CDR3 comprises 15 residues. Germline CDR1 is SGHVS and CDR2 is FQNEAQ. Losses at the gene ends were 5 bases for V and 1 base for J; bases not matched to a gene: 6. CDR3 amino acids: CASSPRQGTNTEAFF. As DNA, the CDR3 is TGTGCCAGCAGCCCCCGACAGGGGACGAACACTGAAGCTTTCTTT.

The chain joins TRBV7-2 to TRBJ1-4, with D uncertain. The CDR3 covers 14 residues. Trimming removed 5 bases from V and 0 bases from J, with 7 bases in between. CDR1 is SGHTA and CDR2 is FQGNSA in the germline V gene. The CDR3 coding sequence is TGTGCCAGCAGCAAACAGTCAACTAATGAAAAACTGTTTTTT. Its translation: CASSKQSTNEKLFF.

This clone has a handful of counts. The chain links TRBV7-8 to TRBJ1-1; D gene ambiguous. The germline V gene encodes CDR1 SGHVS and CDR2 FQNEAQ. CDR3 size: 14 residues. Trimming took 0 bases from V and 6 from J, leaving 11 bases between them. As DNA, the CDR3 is TGTGCCAGCAGCTTAGCGGCCCAGGAGGCTGAAGCTTTCTTT. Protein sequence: CASSLAAQEAEAFF.

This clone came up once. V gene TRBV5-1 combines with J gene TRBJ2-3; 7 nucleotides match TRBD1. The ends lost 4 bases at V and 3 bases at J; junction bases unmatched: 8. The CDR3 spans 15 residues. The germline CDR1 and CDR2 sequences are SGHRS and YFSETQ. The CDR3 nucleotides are TGCGCCAGCAGCCTACCAGGGGGACAAACAGATACGCAGTATTTT. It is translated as CASSLPGGQTDTQYF.